Sequencing of this TCR beta chain was carried out in a study of Ad26.COV2.S vaccination and SARS-CoV-2 variants. The protocol was immunoSEQ multiplex PCR, while the TCRdb copy is restricted to in-frame clones and leaves out a portion. The sample carries about 400,000 clones, 89% recorded once. CDR1 MNHEY and CDR2 SMNVEV come from the germline V gene (reference sequence). V was trimmed by 4 bases and J by 4 bases, leaving 11 bases between them. The CDR3 covers 14 residues. This clone was recorded a few times. The antigen is undetermined. General study results and limits: Spike-specific TCR breadth in vaccine recipients exceeded that seen in placebo recipients.

Treatment in this sample: roughly 20 received Ad26.COV2.S at low or high dose, single or two shots; roughly five received placebo; per-sample allocation not given. Sampling was done on day 63 after the first vaccine or placebo injection. An adult donor aged 18-55 years was enrolled in Boston. This specimen consisted of peripheral blood, obtained in a trial of Ad26.COV2.S vaccine versus placebo. The clonotype was recovered from a person aged 18-65 years who received the Ad26.COV2.S COVID-19 vaccine or a placebo. This chain connects TRBV27 to TRBJ1-5; the D gene is possibly TRBD1 (5 bases). CDR3 protein: CASSWGLLNQPQHF. DNA for the CDR3: TGTGCCAGCAGTTGGGGACTCTTGAATCAGCCCCAGCATTTT.